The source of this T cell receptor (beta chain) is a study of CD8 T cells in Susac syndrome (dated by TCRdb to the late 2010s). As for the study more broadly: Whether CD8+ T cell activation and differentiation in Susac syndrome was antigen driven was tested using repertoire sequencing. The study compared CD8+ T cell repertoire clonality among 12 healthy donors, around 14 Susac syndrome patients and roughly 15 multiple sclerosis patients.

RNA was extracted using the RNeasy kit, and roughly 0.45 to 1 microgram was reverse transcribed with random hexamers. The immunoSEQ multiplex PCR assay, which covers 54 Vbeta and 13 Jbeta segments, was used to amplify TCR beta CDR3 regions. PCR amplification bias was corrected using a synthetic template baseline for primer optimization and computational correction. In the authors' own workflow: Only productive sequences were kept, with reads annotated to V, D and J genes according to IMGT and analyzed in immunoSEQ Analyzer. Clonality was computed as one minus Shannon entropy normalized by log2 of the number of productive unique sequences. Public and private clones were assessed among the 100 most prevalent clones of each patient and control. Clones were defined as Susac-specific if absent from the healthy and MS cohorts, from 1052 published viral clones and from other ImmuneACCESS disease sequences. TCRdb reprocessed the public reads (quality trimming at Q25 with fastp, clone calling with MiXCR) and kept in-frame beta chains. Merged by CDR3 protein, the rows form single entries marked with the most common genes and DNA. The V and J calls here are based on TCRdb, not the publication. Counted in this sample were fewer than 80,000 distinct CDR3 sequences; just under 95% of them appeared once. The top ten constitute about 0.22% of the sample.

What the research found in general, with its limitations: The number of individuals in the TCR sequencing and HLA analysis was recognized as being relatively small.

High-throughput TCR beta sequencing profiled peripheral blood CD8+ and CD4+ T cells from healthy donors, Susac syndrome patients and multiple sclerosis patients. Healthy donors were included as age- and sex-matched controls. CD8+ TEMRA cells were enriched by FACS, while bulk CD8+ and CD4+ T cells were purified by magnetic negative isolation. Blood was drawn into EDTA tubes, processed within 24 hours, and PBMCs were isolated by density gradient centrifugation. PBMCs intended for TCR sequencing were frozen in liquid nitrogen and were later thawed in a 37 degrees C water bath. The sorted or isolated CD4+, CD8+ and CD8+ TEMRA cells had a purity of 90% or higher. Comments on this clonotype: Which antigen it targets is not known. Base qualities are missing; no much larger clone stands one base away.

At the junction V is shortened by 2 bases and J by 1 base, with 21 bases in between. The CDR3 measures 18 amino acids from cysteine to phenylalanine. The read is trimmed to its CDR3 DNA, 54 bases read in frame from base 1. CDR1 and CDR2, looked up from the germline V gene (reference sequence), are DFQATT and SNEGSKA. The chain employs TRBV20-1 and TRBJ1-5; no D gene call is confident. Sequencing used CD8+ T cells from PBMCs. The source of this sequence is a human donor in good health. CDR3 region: CSARSARRHDHSNQPQHF. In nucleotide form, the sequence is TGCAGTGCTAGATCCGCCAGACGACACGACCACAGCAATCAGCCCCAGCATTTT.